This paragraph reports one T cell receptor beta chain. Its antigen specificity is not known. Base quality data are lacking; no much larger clone is found one base away. Library preparation was by the immunoSEQ multiplex PCR assay. The clones in this table, taken by TCRdb from immuneACCESS, are in-frame only. Not every clone is retained; where verified, under half of the shortfall comes from an unresolved V gene, and the cause of the rest is unknown. This sample has about 110,000 clones in its table, and about 89% of those were observed once. About 3% of the sample comes from the top ten. The record originates from a study of T cell changes during pregnancy in multiple sclerosis (dated by TCRdb to between 2017 and 2020). Concerning the study at large: The study examined how the T cell repertoire changed over the course of pregnancy in women with multiple sclerosis.

The germline V gene supplies CDR1 ENHRY and CDR2 SYGVKD. V is pared back by 4 bases and J by 0 bases, with 8 bases lying between the germline termini. The CDR3 covers 14 residues, taking in both the cysteine and the phenylalanine. The DNA shown is the 42-base CDR3, in frame from base 1. This receptor was identified in a female donor with multiple sclerosis, enrolled in a pregnancy study. The chain links TRBV10-3 with TRBJ2-3; TRBD2 is a weak D gene call, 5 bases matching. This sample comprised peripheral blood, obtained after pregnancy. The CDR3 protein is CAISVGVSTDTQYF. The base sequence is TGTGCCATCAGTGTCGGGGTTAGCACAGATACGCAGTATTTT.